Listed here is a single TCR beta chain. These data originate in a study of early T cells in non-severe SARS-CoV-2 infection. Unique molecular identifiers tagged individual cDNA molecules. TCRdb re-called the 5' RACE reads with MiXCR, one entry per CDR3 protein. Of about 56,000 distinct CDR3 sequences in the sample, approximately 15% were seen once. Unmatched junction bases numbered 15, after V lost 2 bases and J lost 5 bases. The CDR3 consists of 17 residues. The chain employs TRBV12-3 or TRBV12-4 and TRBJ2-7, with 7 nucleotides matching TRBD1. The specimen was whole blood, collected at baseline. This receptor was obtained from an adult who was a healthcare worker with PCR-confirmed SARS-CoV-2 infection or an uninfected control (not recorded which). Here the CDR3 reads CASSLTIGTASWNEQYF. The CDR3 nucleotides read TGTGCCAGCAGTTTAACAATAGGGACAGCTTCTTGGAACGAGCAGTACTTC.